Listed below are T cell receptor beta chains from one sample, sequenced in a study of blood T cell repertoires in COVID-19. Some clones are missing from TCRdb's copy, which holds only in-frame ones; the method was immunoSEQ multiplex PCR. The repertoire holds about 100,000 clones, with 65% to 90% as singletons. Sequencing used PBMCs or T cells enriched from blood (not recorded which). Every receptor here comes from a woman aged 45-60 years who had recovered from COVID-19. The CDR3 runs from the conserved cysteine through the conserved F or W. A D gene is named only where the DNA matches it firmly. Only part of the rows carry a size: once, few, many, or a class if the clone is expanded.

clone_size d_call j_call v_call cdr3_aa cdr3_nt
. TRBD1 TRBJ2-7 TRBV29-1 CSVSTTDRGLYEQYF TGCAGCGTCTCCACGACGGACAGGGGGCTCTACGAGCAGTACTTC
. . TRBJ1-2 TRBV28 CASRSLSGNYGYTF TGTGCCAGCAGATCCTTATCGGGGAACTATGGCTACACCTTC
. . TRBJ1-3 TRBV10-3 CASGGGVNSGNTIYF TGTGCCTCGGGAGGGGGAGTGAACTCTGGAAACACCATATATTTT
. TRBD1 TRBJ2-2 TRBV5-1 CASSLRTGGPGELFF TGCGCCAGCAGCCTGCGGACAGGGGGCCCCGGGGAGCTGTTTTTT
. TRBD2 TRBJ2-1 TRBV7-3 CASSLLAGVSYNEQFF TGTGCCAGCAGCTTATTAGCGGGAGTTTCTTACAATGAGCAGTTCTTC
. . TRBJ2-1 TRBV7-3 CASSLTRYSYNEQFF TGTGCCAGCAGCTTAACTAGATACTCCTACAATGAGCAGTTCTTC
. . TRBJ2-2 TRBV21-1 CASSSTSGKSVTGELFF TGTGCCAGCAGCAGCACTAGCGGGAAATCGGTCACCGGGGAGCTGTTTTTT
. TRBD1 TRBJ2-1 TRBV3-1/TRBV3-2 CASSLWGQSSYNEQFF TGTGCCAGCAGCCTCTGGGGACAGTCCTCCTACAATGAGCAGTTCTTC
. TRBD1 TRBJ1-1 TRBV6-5 CASTPGQGYTEAFF TGTGCCAGCACCCCGGGACAGGGTTACACTGAAGCTTTCTTT
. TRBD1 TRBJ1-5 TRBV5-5 CASSSGTANQPQHF TGTGCCAGCAGCTCCGGGACAGCAAATCAGCCCCAGCATTTT
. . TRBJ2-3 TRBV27 CASSLGPADTQYF TGTGCCAGCAGTCTTGGCCCCGCAGATACGCAGTATTTT
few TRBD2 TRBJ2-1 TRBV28 CASSLHKRGQPDNEQFF TGTGCCAGCAGTCTCCACAAGCGGGGTCAACCAGACAATGAGCAGTTCTTC
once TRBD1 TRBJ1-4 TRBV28 CASSDRTGVEEKLFF TGTGCCAGCAGTGACAGGACAGGGGTGGAGGAAAAACTGTTTTTT
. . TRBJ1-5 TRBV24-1 CATSDQSSNQPQHF TGTGCCACCAGTGACCAGTCTAGCAATCAGCCCCAGCATTTT
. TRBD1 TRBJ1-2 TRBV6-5 CASSTQGAVGYTF TGTGCCAGTTCGACACAGGGGGCGGTCGGCTACACCTTC
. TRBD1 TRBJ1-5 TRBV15 CATSRERDRGQPQHF TGTGCCACCAGCAGAGAAAGGGACAGGGGTCAGCCCCAGCATTTT
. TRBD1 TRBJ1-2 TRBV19 CASSTSPSTGNGYTF TGTGCCAGTAGTACCTCACCCTCGACAGGGAATGGCTACACCTTC
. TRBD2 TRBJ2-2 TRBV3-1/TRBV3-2 CASSLRTSGNTGELFF TGTGCCAGCAGCCTTAGGACTAGCGGAAACACCGGGGAGCTGTTTTTT
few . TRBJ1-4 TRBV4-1 CASSQEGQGRVFF TGCGCCAGCAGCCAAGAGGGGCAGGGTAGAGTGTTTTTT
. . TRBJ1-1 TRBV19 CASSIRGIAEAFF TGTGCCAGTAGTATCCGGGGTATCGCTGAAGCTTTCTTT
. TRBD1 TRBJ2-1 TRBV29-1 CSVGAGGSTNNEQFF TGCAGCGTTGGCGCAGGGGGCTCTACAAACAATGAGCAGTTCTTC
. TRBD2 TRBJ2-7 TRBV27 CASSPTGLGGDYEQYF TGTGCCAGCAGTCCAACCGGACTAGGAGGGGACTACGAGCAGTACTTC
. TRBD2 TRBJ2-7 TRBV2 CASEERERAYEQYF TGTGCCAGCGAAGAGCGGGAGAGGGCCTACGAGCAGTACTTC
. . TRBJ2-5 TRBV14 CASSHAAVQETQYF TGTGCCAGCAGCCACGCCGCGGTACAAGAGACCCAGTACTTC
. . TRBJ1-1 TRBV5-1 CASSGQGPNTEAFF TGCGCCAGCAGTGGTCAGGGCCCTAACACTGAAGCTTTCTTT
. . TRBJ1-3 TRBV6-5 CASSYGAGLSGNTIYF TGTGCCAGCAGTTACGGTGCAGGGCTCTCTGGAAACACCATATATTTT
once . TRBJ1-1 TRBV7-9 CATLRLSTEAFF TGTGCCACCCTCAGGCTGTCCACTGAAGCTTTCTTT
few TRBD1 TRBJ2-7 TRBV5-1 CASSSGTGAYEQYF TGCGCCAGCAGCTCCGGGACAGGGGCCTACGAGCAGTACTTC
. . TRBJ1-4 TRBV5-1 CASSLVGAANEKLFF TGCGCCAGCAGCTTGGTGGGGGCGGCTAATGAAAAACTGTTTTTT
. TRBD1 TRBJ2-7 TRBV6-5 CASSYSRTGAYEQYF TGTGCCAGCAGTTACTCACGGACAGGAGCCTACGAGCAGTACTTC
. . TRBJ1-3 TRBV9 CASSVDPIESTIYF TGTGCCAGCAGCGTAGATCCGATAGAATCCACCATATATTTT
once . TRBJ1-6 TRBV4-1 CASSQGHGAGDSPLHF TGCGCCAGCAGCCAGGGACACGGTGCCGGAGATTCACCCCTCCACTTT
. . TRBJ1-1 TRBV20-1 CSASLAGSEAFF TGCAGTGCTAGTTTGGCCGGGTCTGAAGCTTTCTTT
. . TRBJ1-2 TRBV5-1 CASSLSPNYGYTF TGCGCCAGCAGCTTATCCCCGAACTATGGCTACACCTTC
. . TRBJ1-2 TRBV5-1 CASSLWAGPEANYGYTF TGCGCCAGCAGCTTGTGGGCAGGGCCTGAGGCTAACTATGGCTACACCTTC
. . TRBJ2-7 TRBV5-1 CASSRDGQRGQYF TGCGCCAGCAGCCGGGACGGACAGAGGGGGCAGTACTTC
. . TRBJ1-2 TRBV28 CASSSPRRAGGYTF TGTGCCAGCAGCTCCCCCCGGAGGGCCGGTGGCTACACCTTC
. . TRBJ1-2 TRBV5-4 CASSLDRTYGYTF TGTGCCAGCAGCTTGGACAGGACCTATGGCTACACCTTC
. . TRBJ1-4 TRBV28 CASSFFEIRESNEKLFF TGTGCCAGCAGTTTTTTCGAAATTCGGGAGAGTAATGAAAAACTGTTTTTT
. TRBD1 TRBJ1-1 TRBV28 CASSLGQERSTEAFF TGTGCCAGCAGTCTAGGACAGGAACGATCCACTGAAGCTTTCTTT
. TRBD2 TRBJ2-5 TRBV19 CASSSRLAGGETQYF TGTGCCAGTAGTTCCCGACTAGCGGGAGGAGAGACCCAGTACTTC